This T cell receptor beta chain was identified in a study of blood T cell repertoires in COVID-19. In the study overall: The study drew acute and convalescent COVID-19 samples from the United States, Italy and Spain. PBMCs, B-cell-depleted T cells, or T cells provided the cDNA or gDNA that made up the material.

Germline V gene lookup returns CDR1 MNHEY and CDR2 SVGAGI. Trimming pared 0 bases from V and 5 bases from J, leaving 11 bases between. This CDR3 is built from 14 residues. In the original processing: Amplified reference gene primers provided the basis for estimating nucleated cell counts. Only in-frame clones appear in the TCRdb table, and some are missing; sequencing was by immunoSEQ multiplex PCR. The V and J calls and clone size were taken over from that table, and D and trimming were inferred from the DNA. In the table there are about 140,000 clones, just over 85% of which are singletons. The receptor comes from a woman aged 60-75 years with acute or convalescent COVID-19. The sample consisted of peripheral blood. The chain uses TRBV6-5 and TRBJ2-7; no clear D gene. The CDR3 here is CASSYSLSMDEQYF. Here the CDR3 DNA reads TGTGCCAGCAGTTACTCGCTATCAATGGACGAGCAGTACTTC.